The rows below give T cell receptor beta chains drawn from one sample of a study of T cell changes during pregnancy in multiple sclerosis. Only in-frame clones appear in the TCRdb table, and some are missing; sequencing was by immunoSEQ multiplex PCR. Of roughly 48,000 clones listed, 85% to 95% are singletons. Material: CD4+ T cells from peripheral blood mononuclear cells, obtained in the second trimester of pregnancy. These receptors were collected from a female donor in good health, enrolled as a control in a pregnancy study. Each CDR3 is given with its conserved first and last residue. Part of the rows lack a size; the others show once, few, many or a class for expanded clones.

v_call	clone_size	j_call	cdr3_aa
TRBV30	.	TRBJ2-7	CAWSESLAGKYF
TRBV28	.	TRBJ1-5	CASSLPTGYNNQPQHF
TRBV7-2	.	TRBJ2-3	CASSLWDSNTQYF
TRBV10-3	.	TRBJ2-7	CAISEYTHYEQYF
TRBV11-2	.	TRBJ2-7	CASSLVVGDSYEQYF
TRBV9	.	TRBJ2-1	CASSPRLAGGYEQFF
TRBV19	.	TRBJ1-5	CASSDWTGAGNQPQHF
TRBV6-1	.	TRBJ1-5	CASSDDRDQPQHF
TRBV14	.	TRBJ2-1	CASSRSTGVFNEQFF
TRBV6-1	.	TRBJ1-1	CASRENRGFTEAFF
TRBV6-5	.	TRBJ1-4	CASSYSPGTGEKLFF
TRBV19	.	TRBJ1-5	CASSIWDRGGLLSNQPQHF
TRBV28	.	TRBJ1-2	CASSPVRPYGYTF
TRBV18	few	TRBJ1-1	CASSPRSTEAFF
TRBV5-1	.	TRBJ2-5	CASSFARTGRDETQYF